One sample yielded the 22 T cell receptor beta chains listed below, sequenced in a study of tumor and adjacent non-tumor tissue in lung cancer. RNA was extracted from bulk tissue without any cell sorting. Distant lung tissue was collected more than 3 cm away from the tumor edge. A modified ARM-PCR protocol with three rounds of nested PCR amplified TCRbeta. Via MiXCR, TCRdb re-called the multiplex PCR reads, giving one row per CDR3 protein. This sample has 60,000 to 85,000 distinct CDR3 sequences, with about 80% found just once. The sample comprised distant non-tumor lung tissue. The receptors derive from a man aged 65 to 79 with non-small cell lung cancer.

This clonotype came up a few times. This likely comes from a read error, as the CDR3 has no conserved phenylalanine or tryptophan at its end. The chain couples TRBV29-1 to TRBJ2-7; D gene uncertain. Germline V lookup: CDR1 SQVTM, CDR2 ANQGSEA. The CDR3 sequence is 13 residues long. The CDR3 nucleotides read TGCAGCGTTGGGGCAAGTGGGATGCACGAACAGTACATC. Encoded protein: CSVGASGMHEQYI.

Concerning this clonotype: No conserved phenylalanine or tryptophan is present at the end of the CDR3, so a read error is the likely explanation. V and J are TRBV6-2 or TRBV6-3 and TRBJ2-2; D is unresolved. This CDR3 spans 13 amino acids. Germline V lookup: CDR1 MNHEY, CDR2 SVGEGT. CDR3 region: CASSRINTEELFL. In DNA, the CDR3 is TGTGCCAGCAGCAGAATTAACACCGAGGAGCTGTTTTTA.

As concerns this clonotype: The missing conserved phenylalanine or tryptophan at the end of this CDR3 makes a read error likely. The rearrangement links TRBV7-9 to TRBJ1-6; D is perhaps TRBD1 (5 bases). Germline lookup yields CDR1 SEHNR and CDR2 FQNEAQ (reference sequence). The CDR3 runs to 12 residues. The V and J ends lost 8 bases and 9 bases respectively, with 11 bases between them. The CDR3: CASGNRGSPLHL. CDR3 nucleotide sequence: TGTGCCAGCGGCAATAGGGGTTCACCCCTCCACCTT.

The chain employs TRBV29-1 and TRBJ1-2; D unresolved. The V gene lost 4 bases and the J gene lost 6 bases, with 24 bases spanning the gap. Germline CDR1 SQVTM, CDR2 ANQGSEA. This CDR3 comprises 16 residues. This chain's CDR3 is CSVVPYQFSEEDGYTF. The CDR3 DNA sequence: TGCAGCGTTGTCCCCTACCAATTCTCGGAAGAAGATGGCTACACCTTC. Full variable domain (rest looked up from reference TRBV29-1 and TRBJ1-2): SAVISQKPSRDICQRGTSLTIQCQVDSQVTMMFWYRQQPGQSLTLIATANQGSEATYESGFVIDKFPISRPNLTFSTLTVSNMSPEDSSIYLCSVVPYQFSEEDGYTFGSGTRLTVV.

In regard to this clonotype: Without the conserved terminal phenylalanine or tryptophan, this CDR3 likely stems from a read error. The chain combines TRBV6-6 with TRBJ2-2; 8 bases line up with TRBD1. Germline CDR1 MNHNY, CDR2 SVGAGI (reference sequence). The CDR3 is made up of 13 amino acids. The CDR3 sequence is CACRDRGTWELFI. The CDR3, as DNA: TGTGCCTGCAGAGACAGGGGTACCTGGGAGCTGTTTATT.

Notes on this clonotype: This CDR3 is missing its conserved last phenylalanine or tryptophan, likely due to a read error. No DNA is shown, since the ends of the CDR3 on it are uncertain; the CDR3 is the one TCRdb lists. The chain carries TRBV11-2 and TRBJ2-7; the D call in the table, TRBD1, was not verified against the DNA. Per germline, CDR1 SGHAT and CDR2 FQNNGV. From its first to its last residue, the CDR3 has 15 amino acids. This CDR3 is CASSSDQGAPYEQHL.

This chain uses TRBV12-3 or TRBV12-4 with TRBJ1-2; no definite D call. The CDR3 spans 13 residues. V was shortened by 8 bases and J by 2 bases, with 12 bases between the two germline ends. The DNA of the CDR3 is TGTGCCAGCGACCTGTCTGAGAACTATGGCTACACCTTC. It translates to CASDLSENYGYTF.

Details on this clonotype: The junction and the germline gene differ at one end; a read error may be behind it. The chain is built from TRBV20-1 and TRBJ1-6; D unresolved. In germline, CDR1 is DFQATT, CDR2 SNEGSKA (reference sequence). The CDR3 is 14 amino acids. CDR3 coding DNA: TGCGGTGCTAGAGATTTTAGGGAGAATTCACCCCTCCACTTT. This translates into CGARDFRENSPLHF.

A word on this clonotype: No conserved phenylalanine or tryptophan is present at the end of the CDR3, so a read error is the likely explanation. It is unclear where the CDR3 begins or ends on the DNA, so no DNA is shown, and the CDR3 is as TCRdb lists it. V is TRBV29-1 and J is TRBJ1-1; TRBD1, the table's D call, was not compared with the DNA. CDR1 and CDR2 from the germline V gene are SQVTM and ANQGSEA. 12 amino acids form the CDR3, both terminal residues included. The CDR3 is CSVLGVAGWVFS.

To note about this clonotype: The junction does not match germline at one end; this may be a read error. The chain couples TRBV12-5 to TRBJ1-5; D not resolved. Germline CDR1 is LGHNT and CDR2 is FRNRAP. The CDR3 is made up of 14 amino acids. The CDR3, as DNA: TGTGCTTGTGGCCTTACCGCTGGCACTCAGCCCCAGCATTTC. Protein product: CACGLTAGTQPQHF.

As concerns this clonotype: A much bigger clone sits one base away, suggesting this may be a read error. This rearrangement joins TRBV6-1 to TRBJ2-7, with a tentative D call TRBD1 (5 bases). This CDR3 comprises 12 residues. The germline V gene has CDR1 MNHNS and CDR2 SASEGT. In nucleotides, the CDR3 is TGTGCCAGCAGTGAAGCATACAGACAGACGAACTTC. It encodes CASSEAYRQTNF.

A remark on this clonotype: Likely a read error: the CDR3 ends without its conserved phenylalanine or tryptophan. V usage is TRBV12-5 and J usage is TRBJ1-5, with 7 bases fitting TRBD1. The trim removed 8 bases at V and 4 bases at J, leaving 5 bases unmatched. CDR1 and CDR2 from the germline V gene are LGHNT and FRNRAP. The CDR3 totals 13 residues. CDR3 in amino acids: CASPPDRNQPQHY. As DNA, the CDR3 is TGTGCTAGTCCTCCGGACAGGAATCAGCCCCAGCATTAT.

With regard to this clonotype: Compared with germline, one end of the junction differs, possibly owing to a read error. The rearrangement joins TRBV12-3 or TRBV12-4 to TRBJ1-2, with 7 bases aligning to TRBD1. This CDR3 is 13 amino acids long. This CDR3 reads CPRSLTGSYGYTF. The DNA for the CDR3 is TGTCCCAGAAGTCTGACAGGGAGTTATGGCTACACCTTC.

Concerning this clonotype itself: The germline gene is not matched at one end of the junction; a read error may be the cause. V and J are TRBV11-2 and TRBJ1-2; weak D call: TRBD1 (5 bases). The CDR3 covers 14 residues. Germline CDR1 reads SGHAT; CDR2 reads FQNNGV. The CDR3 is CASTATGGNYAYTF. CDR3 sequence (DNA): TGTGCCAGCACGGCGACGGGGGGTAACTATGCCTACACCTTC.

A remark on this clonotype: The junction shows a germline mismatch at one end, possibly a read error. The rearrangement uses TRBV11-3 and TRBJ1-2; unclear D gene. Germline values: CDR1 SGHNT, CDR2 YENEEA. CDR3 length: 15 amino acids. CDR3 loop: CASSSEHGRIYGYTF. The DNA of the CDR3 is TGTGCCAGCAGCTCAGAACACGGACGGATCTATGGATACACCTTC.

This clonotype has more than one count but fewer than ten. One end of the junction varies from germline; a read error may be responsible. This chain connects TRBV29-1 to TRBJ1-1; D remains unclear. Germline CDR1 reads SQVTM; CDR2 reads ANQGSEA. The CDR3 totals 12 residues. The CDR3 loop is CIIVAERPEAFF. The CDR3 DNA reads TGTATCATTGTGGCGGAGAGGCCTGAAGCTTTCTTT. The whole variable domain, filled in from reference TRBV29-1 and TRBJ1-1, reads SAVISQKPSRDICQRGTSLTIQCQVDSQVTMMFWYRQQPGQSLTLIATANQGSEATYESGFVIDKFPISRPNLTFSTLTVSNMSPEDSSIYLCIIVAERPEAFFGQGTRLTVV.

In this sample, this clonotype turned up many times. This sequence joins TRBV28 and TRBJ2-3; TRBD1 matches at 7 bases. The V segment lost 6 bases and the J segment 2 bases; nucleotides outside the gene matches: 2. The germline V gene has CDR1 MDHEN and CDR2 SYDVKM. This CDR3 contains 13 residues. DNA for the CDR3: TGTGCCAGCAGGGGACAGATCACAGATACGCAGTATTTT. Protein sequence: CASRGQITDTQYF. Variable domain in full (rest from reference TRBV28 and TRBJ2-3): DVKVTQSSRYLVKRTGEKVFLECVQDMDHENMFWYRQDPGLGLRLIYFSYDVKMKEKGDIPEGYSVSREKKERFSLILESASTNQTSMYLCASRGQITDTQYFGPGTRLTVL.

CDR3 DNA: TGTGCCAGCAGCCCGGATAGGACGGAGCAGTACTTC. Translation: CASSPDRTEQYF. The chain is built from TRBV11-2 and TRBJ2-7; D not certain. The CDR3 is made up of 12 amino acids. Germline CDR1 and CDR2: SGHAT and FQNNGV. V lost 5 bases and J lost 7, with 12 bases in between.

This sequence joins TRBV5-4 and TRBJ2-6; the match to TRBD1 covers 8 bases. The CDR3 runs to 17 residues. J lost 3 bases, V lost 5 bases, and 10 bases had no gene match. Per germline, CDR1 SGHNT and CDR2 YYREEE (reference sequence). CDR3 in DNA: TGTGCCAGCAGAGGCCGGACAGGGCTAAATGGGGCCAACGTCCTGACTTTC. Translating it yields CASRGRTGLNGANVLTF.

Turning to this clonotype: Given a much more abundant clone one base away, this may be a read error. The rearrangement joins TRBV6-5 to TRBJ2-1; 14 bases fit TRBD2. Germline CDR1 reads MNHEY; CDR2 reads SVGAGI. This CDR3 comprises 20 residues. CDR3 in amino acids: CASRYSIPGLAGVESNEQFF. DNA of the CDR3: TGTGCCAGCCGTTACTCGATACCGGGACTAGCGGGAGTGGAATCCAATGAGCAGTTCTTC.

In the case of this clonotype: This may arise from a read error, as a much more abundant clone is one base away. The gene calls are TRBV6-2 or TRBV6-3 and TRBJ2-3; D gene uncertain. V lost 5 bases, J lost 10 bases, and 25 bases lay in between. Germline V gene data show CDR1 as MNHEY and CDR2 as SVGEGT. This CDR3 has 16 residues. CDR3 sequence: CASSHNEVLVSDAQYF. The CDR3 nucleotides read TGTGCCAGCAGTCACAATGAGGTACTGGTGTCGGATGCGCAGTATTTT.

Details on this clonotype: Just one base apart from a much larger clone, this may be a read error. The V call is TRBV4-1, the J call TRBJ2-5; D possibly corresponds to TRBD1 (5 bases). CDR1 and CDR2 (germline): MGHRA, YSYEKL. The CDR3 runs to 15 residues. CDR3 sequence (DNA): TGCGCCAGCAGCCAAGACCCGCTGGGGCAAGAGACCAAGTACTTC. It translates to CASSQDPLGQETKYF.